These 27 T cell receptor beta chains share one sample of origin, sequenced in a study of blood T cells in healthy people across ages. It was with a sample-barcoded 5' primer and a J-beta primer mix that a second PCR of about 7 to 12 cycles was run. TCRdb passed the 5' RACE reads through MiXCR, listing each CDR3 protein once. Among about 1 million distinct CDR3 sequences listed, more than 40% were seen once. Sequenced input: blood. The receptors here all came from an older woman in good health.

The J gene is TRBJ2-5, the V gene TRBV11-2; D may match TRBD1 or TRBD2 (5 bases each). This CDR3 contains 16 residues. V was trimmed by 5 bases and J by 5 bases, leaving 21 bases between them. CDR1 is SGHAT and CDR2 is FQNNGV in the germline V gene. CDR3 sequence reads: CASSPQVGRTRETQYF. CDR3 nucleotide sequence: TGTGCCAGCAGCCCCCAGGTGGGACGGACAAGGGAGACCCAGTACTTC.

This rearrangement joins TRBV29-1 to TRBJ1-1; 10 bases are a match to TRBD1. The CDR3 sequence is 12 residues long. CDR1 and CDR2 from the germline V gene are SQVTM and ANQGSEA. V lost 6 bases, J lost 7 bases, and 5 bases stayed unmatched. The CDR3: CSVLGQGVEAFF. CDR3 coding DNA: TGCAGCGTCCTAGGACAGGGGGTTGAAGCTTTCTTT.

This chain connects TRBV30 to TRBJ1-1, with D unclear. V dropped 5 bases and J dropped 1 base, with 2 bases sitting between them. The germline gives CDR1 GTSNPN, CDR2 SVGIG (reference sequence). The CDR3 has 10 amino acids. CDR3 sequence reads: CAWSNTEAFF. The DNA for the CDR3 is TGTGCCTGGTCGAACACTGAAGCTTTCTTT.

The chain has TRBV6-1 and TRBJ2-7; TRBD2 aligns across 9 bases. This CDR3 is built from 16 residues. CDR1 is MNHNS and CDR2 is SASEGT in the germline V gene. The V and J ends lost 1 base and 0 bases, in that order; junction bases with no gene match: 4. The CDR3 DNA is TGTGCCAGCAGTGAAGGGCTAGCGGGAAGCTCCTACGAGCAGTACTTC. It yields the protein CASSEGLAGSSYEQYF.

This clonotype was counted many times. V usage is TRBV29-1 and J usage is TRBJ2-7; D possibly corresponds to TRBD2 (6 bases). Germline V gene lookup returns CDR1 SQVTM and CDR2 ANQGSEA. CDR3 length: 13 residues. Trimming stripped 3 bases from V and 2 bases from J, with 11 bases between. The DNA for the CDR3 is TGCAGCGTTGAGACCCGGGGGACCTACGAGCAGTACTTC. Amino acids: CSVETRGTYEQYF.

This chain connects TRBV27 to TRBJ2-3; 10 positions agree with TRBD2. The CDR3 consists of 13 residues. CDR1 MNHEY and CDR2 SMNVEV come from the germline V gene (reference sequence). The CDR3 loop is CASGTSEGNTQYF. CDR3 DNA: TGTGCTAGCGGGACTAGCGAAGGAAATACGCAGTATTTT.

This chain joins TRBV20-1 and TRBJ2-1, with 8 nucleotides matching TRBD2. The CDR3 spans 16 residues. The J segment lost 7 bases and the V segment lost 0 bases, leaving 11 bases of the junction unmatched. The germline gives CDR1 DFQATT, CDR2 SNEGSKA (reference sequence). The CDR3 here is CSARDPTSVVLNEQFF. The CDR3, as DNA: TGCAGTGCTAGAGACCCGACTAGCGTGGTTTTGAATGAGCAGTTCTTC.

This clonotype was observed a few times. In DNA form, the CDR3 reads TGTGCCAGCACCTTAGGGAATTCACCCCTCCACTTT. As protein: CASTLGNSPLHF. The chain joins TRBV25-1 to TRBJ1-6; the D is unclear. Trimming took off 7 bases at V and 7 bases at J, with 8 bases between the two ends. Germline V lookup: CDR1 MGHDK, CDR2 SYGVNS. The CDR3 covers 12 residues.

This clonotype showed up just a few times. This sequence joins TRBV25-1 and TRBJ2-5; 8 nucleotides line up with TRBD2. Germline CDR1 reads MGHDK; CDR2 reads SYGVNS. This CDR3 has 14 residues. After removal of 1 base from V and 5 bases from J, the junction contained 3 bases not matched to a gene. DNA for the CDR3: TGTGCCAGCAGTGAATCATCGGGGGGGGAGACCCAGTACTTC. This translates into CASSESSGGETQYF.

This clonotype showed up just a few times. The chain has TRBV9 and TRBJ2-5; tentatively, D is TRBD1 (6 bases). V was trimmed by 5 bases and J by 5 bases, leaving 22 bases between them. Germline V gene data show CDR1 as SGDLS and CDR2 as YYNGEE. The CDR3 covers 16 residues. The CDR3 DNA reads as TGTGCCAGCAGTCCTGACAGGTCCCTCATTGGGGAGACCCAGTACTTC. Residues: CASSPDRSLIGETQYF.

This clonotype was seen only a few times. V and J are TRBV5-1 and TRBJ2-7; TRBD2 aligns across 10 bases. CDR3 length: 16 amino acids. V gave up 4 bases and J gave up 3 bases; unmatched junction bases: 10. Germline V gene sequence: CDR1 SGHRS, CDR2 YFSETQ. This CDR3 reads CASSVNLAGVFYEQYF. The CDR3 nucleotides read TGCGCCAGCAGCGTAAATCTAGCGGGAGTATTCTACGAGCAGTACTTC.

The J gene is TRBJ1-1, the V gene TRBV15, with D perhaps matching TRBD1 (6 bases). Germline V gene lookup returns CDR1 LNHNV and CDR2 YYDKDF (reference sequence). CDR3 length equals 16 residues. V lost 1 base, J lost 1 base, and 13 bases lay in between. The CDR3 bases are TGTGCCACCAGCAGAGTCCGGACAGTGCGGAACACTGAAGCTTTCTTT. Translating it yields CATSRVRTVRNTEAFF.

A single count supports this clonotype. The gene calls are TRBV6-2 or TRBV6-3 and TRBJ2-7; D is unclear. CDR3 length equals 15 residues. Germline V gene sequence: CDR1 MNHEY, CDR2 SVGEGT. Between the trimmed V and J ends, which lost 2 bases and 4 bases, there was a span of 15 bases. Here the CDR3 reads CASSYGRAAFYEQYF. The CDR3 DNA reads TGTGCCAGCAGTTACGGACGAGCTGCATTTTACGAGCAGTACTTC.

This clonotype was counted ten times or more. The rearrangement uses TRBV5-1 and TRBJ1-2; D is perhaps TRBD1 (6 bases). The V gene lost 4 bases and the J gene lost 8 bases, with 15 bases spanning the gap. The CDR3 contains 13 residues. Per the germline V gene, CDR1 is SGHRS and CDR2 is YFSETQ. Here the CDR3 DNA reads TGCGCCAGCAGCGTACCGGACAGTCGCGGCTACACCTTC. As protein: CASSVPDSRGYTF. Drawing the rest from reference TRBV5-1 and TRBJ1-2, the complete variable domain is KAGVTQTPRYLIKTRGQQVTLSCSPISGHRSVSWYQQTPGQGLQFLFEYFSETQRNKGNFPGRFSGRQFSNSRSEMNVSTLELGDSALYLCASSVPDSRGYTFGSGTRLTVV.

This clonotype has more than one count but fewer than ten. CDR3 nucleotides: TGTGCCAGCAGCGTAAACCCCAGTCTAGCGGACTACAATGAGCAGTTCTTC. Translating gives CASSVNPSLADYNEQFF. The rearrangement joins TRBV9 to TRBJ2-1; 7 bases are a match to TRBD2. J gave up 3 bases and V 1 base, and 10 bases lay outside the gene matches. Germline V CDR1 and CDR2: SGDLS, YYNGEE. This CDR3 comprises 17 residues.

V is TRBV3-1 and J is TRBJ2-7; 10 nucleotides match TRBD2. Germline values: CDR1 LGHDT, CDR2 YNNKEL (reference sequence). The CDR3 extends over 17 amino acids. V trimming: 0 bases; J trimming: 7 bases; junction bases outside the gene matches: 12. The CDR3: CASSQDRAGGVFNEQYF. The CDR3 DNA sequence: TGTGCCAGCAGCCAAGACAGAGCGGGAGGGGTATTCAATGAGCAGTACTTC.

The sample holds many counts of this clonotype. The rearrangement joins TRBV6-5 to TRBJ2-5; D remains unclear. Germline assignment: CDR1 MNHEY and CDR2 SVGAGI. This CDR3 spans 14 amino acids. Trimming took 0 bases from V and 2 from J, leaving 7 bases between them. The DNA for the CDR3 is TGTGCCAGCAGTTACTCGATCAGTCAAGAGACCCAGTACTTC. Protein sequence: CASSYSISQETQYF.

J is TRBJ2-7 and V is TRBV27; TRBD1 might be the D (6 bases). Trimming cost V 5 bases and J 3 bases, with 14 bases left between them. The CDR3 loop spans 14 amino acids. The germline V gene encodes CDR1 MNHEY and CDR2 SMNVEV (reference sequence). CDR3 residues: CASSRAGQRYEQYF. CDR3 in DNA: TGTGCCAGCAGTCGAGCCGGACAGCGCTACGAGCAGTACTTC.

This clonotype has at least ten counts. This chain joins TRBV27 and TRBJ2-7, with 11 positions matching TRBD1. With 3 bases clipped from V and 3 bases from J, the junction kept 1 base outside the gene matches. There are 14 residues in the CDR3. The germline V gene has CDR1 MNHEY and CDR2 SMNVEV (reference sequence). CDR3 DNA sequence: TGTGCCAGCAGTTTCGGGACAGGGGGCTACGAGCAGTACTTC. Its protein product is CASSFGTGGYEQYF.

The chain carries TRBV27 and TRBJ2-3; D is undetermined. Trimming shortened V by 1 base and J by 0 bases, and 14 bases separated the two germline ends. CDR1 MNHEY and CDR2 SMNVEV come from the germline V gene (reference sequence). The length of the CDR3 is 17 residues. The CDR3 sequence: CASSLYGPPSSTDTQYF. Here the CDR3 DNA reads TGTGCCAGCAGTTTATATGGTCCTCCTTCTAGCACAGATACGCAGTATTTT.

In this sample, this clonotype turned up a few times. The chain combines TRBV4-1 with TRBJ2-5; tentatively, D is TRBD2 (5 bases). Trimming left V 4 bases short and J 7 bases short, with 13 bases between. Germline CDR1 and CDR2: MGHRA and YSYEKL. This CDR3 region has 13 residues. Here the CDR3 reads CASSPDLGRTQYF. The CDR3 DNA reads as TGCGCCAGCAGCCCTGACTTAGGGAGGACCCAGTACTTC.

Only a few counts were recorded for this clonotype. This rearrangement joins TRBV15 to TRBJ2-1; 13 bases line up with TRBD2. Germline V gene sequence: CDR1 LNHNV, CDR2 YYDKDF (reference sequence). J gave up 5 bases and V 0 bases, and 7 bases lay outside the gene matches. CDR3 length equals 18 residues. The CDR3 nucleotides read TGTGCCACCAGCAGAGACCTCGCCGGGACTAGCGGGAACAATGAGCAGTTCTTC. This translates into CATSRDLAGTSGNNEQFF.

The CDR3 spells CASSELVGKDSPLHF. In nucleotides, the CDR3 is TGTGCCAGCAGTGAACTTGTAGGGAAAGATTCACCCCTCCACTTT. V gene TRBV25-1 combines with J gene TRBJ1-6, with unresolved D. V lost 2 bases and J 8 bases, leaving 13 bases between the germline ends. This CDR3 region has 15 residues. Germline V gene lookup returns CDR1 MGHDK and CDR2 SYGVNS. The full variable domain, its missing parts supplied by reference TRBV25-1 and TRBJ1-6, is EADIYQTPRYLVIGTGKKITLECSQTMGHDKMYWYQQDPGMELHLIHYSYGVNSTEKGDLSSESTVSRIRTEHFPLTLESARPSHTSQYLCASSELVGKDSPLHFGNGTRLTVT.

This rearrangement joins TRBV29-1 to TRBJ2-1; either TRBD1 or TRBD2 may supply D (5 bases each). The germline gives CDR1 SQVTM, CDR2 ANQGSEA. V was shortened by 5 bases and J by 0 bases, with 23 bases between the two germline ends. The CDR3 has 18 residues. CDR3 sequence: CSVPVGTSGRFSYNEQFF. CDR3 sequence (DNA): TGCAGCGTTCCAGTCGGGACGTCTGGAAGGTTCTCCTACAATGAGCAGTTCTTC.

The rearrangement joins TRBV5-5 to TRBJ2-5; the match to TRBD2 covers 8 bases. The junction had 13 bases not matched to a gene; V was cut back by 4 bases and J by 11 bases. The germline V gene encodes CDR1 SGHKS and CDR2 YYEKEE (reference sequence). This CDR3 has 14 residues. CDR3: CASSGSEGRGEQYF. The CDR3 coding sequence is TGTGCCAGCAGCGGTTCTGAGGGGCGGGGGGAGCAGTACTTC.

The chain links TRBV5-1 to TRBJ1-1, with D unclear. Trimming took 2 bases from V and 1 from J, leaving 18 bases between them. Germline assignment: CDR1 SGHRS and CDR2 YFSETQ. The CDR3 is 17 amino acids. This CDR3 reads CASSFRVSWVGNTEAFF. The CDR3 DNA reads TGCGCCAGCAGCTTTCGTGTGAGTTGGGTTGGGAACACTGAAGCTTTCTTT.

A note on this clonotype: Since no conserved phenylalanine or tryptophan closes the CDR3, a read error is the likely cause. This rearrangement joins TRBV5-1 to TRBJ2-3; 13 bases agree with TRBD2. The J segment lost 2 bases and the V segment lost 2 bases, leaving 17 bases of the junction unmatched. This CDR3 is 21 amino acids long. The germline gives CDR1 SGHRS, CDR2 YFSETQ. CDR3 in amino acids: CASSLLLPGLAGEGVTDTQYY. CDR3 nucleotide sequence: TGCGCCAGCAGCTTACTCCTACCTGGACTAGCGGGAGAGGGGGTCACAGATACGCAGTATTAT.